These 13 T cell receptor beta chains were sequenced from one sample in a study of cytomegalovirus exposure and HLA in healthy donors. The repertoire was sequenced with immunoSEQ multiplex PCR; TCRdb's copy has only in-frame clones and lacks some. Among about 140,000 clones listed, 84% were seen once. The specimen sequenced was PBMCs. Receptor source: a young woman in good health and CMV-seronegative.

The sample holds a few counts of this clone. This chain uses TRBV19 with TRBJ2-2, with 8 positions matching TRBD1. This CDR3 region has 13 residues. Trimming cost V 8 bases and J 3 bases; bases outside gene matches: 2. Germline V gene lookup returns CDR1 LNHDA and CDR2 SQIVND (reference sequence). CDR3 bases: TGTGCCAGTGGACAGGGATACACCGGGGAGCTGTTTTTT. This encodes CASGQGYTGELFF. Full variable domain (remainder filled in from reference TRBV19 and TRBJ2-2): DGGITQSPKYLFRKEGQNVTLSCEQNLNHDAMYWYRQDPGQGLRLIYYSQIVNDFQKGDIAEGYSVSREKKESFPLTVTSAQKNPTAFYLCASGQGYTGELFFGEGSRLTVL.

The chain recombines TRBV10-3 with TRBJ1-5; D may be TRBD1 (5 bases). Germline CDR1 ENHRY, CDR2 SYGVKD. The CDR3 has 16 residues. V was shortened by 6 bases and J by 0 bases, with 15 bases between the two germline ends. CDR3 loop: CAISGSDMGSNQPQHF. As DNA, the CDR3 is TGTGCCATCAGCGGCTCGGACATGGGTAGCAATCAGCCCCAGCATTTT.

The chain recombines TRBV19 with TRBJ1-2; possible D gene TRBD1, 6 bases. The germline V gene has CDR1 LNHDA and CDR2 SQIVND (reference sequence). The CDR3 has 16 residues. The V gene lost 1 base and the J gene lost 1 base, with 13 bases spanning the gap. The CDR3 DNA sequence: TGTGCCAGTAGTATAGGGACAGCCTGGGGTAACTATGGCTACACCTTC. Its protein is CASSIGTAWGNYGYTF.

The V call is TRBV6-1, the J call TRBJ1-4, with 9 bases identical to TRBD1. Losses at the gene ends were 8 bases for V and 5 bases for J; bases not matched to a gene: 9. Germline V gives CDR1 MNHNS, CDR2 SASEGT. CDR3 size: 15 residues. The CDR3 here is CASRTTGGANEKLFF. DNA of the CDR3: TGTGCCAGCCGGACCACAGGGGGCGCGAATGAAAAACTGTTTTTT.

The chain joins TRBV25-1 to TRBJ2-3; D remains unclear. Trimming shortened V by 1 base and J by 0 bases, and 8 bases separated the two germline ends. The CDR3 runs 15 residues. Per the germline V gene, CDR1 is MGHDK and CDR2 is SYGVNS. The CDR3 loop reads CASSESRKSTDTQYF. CDR3 DNA sequence: TGTGCCAGCAGTGAATCGAGGAAAAGCACAGATACGCAGTATTTT.

The chain couples TRBV7-9 to TRBJ2-3; 10 bases match TRBD2. The CDR3 runs 15 residues. V was pared by 7 bases and J by 8 bases, with 12 bases of the junction left unmatched. The V gene's germline CDR1 is SEHNR and CDR2 FQNEAQ (reference sequence). In DNA form, the CDR3 reads TGTGCCAGCACCGGGGTGACTAGCGGGTGGGGTACGCAGTATTTT. As protein: CASTGVTSGWGTQYF.

DNA of the CDR3: TGCGCCAGCAGCGGAGCAGGGGGTAGGGAAGAGACCCAGTACTTC. This sequence encodes CASSGAGGREETQYF. The chain couples TRBV5-1 to TRBJ2-5, with 7 bases aligning to TRBD1. The CDR3 contains 15 residues. Germline loops: CDR1 SGHRS, CDR2 YFSETQ. V lost 4 bases and J lost 3; bases outside the gene matches: 9.

This sequence joins TRBV6-6 and TRBJ2-7; weak D call: TRBD1 (6 bases). The CDR3 contains 14 residues. The germline CDR1 and CDR2 sequences are MNHNY and SVGAGI (reference sequence). V lost 6 bases to trimming and J lost 5 bases, with 17 bases between them. The CDR3, as DNA: TGTGCCAGCAGCCAACTGACAGGTTTGAACGAGCAGTACTTC. It translates to CASSQLTGLNEQYF.

CDR3: CASSYSIEVNQPQHF. CDR3 DNA: TGTGCCAGCAGTTACTCGATTGAGGTGAATCAGCCCCAGCATTTT. The J gene is TRBJ1-5, the V gene TRBV6-6; no definite D call. Deletions cut 0 bases from V and 4 bases from J, with 10 bases between. The CDR3 has 15 amino acids. Germline assignment: CDR1 MNHNY and CDR2 SVGAGI (reference sequence).

The sample holds one count of this clone. This chain connects TRBV18 to TRBJ2-5, with 7 bases lining up with TRBD2. Unmatched junction bases numbered 12, after V lost 6 bases and J lost 2 bases. Germline lookup yields CDR1 KGHSH and CDR2 LQKENI. The CDR3 is 16 amino acids. CDR3 coding DNA: TGTGCCAGCTCTCAATTAGCGGGTGCATTACAAGAGACCCAGTACTTC. This encodes CASSQLAGALQETQYF.

The rearrangement joins TRBV9 to TRBJ1-2, with D tentatively TRBD1 (5 bases). The V gene's germline CDR1 is SGDLS and CDR2 YYNGEE. The CDR3 is made up of 16 amino acids. The germline V and J ends were trimmed by 0 bases and 3 bases, with 15 bases remaining between them. CDR3: CASSVAGQGTDYGYTF. The DNA of the CDR3 is TGTGCCAGCAGCGTAGCTGGGCAGGGAACGGACTATGGCTACACCTTC.

The chain joins TRBV6-5 to TRBJ2-7; maybe TRBD2 (5 bases). The germline V gene encodes CDR1 MNHEY and CDR2 SVGAGI. This CDR3 contains 12 residues. Trimming removed 11 bases at V and 0 bases at J, with 11 bases between. The CDR3 DNA follows: TGTGCCTCCTTGGGAGCCTCCTACGAGCAGTACTTC. Protein product: CASLGASYEQYF.

CDR3: CASSERDRGLYDTQYF. For the CDR3, the DNA is TGCGCCAGCAGTGAGAGGGACAGGGGGCTGTATGATACGCAGTATTTT. The rearrangement links TRBV10-2 to TRBJ2-3; TRBD1 matches 12 bases. Per germline, CDR1 WSHSY and CDR2 SAAADI. V lost 2 bases to trimming and J lost 6 bases; unmatched junction nucleotides: 6. This CDR3 contains 16 residues.